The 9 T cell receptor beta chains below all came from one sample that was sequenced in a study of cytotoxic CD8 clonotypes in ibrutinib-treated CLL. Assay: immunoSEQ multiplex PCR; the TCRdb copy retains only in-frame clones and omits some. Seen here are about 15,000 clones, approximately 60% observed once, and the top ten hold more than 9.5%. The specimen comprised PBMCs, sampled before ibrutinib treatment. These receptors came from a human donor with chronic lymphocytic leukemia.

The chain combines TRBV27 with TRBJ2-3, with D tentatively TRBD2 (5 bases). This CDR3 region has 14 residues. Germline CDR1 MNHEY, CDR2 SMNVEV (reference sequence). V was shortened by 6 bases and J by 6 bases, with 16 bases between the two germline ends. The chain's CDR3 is CASRKEGNADTQYF. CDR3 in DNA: TGTGCCAGCAGGAAAGAGGGAAATGCTGATACGCAGTATTTT.

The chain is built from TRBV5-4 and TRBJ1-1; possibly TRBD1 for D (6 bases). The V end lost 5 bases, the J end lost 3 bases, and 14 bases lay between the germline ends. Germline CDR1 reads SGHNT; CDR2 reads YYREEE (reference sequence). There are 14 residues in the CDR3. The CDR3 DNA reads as TGTGCCAGCAGAACAACAGGGAGGGACACTGAAGCTTTCTTT. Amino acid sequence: CASRTTGRDTEAFF. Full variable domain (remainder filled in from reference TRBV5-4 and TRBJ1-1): ETGVTQSPTHLIKTRGQQVTLRCSSQSGHNTVSWYQQALGQGPQFIFQYYREEENGRGNFPPRFSGLQFPNYSSELNVNALELDDSALYLCASRTTGRDTEAFFGQGTRLTVV.

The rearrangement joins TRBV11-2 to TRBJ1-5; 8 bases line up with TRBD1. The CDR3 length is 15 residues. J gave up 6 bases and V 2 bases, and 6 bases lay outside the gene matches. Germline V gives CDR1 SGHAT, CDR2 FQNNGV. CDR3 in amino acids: CASSLLSGGGQPQHF. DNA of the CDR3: TGTGCCAGCAGCTTATTGTCAGGGGGCGGTCAGCCCCAGCATTTT.

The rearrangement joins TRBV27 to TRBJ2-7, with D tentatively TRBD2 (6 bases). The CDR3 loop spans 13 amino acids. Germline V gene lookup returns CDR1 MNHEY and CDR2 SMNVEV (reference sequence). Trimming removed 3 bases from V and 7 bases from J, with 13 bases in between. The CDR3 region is CASSFAGLGEQYF. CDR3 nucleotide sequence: TGTGCCAGCAGTTTCGCGGGGCTGGGGGAGCAGTACTTC.

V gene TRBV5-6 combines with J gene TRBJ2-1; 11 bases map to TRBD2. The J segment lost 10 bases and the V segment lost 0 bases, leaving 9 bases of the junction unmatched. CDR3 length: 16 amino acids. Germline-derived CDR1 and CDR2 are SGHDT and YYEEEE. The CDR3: CASSLVVAGGPGEQFF. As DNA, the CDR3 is TGTGCCAGCAGCTTGGTTGTAGCGGGAGGGCCTGGGGAGCAGTTCTTC.

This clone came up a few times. CDR3 sequence: CASSLSRTYGYTF. CDR3 sequence (DNA): TGTGCCAGCAGTCTCAGCAGGACCTATGGCTACACCTTC. The J gene is TRBJ1-2, the V gene TRBV28, with D unclear. The germline gives CDR1 MDHEN, CDR2 SYDVKM. The V gene lost 5 bases and the J gene lost 4 bases, with 11 bases spanning the gap. The CDR3 consists of 13 residues.

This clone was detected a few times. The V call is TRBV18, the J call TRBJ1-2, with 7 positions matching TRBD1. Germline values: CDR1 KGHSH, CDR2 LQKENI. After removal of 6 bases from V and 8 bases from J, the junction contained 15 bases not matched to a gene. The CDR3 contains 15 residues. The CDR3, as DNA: TGTGCCAGCTCGCCTCTCGCGGGACAGAGAGGCGGCTACACCTTC. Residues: CASSPLAGQRGGYTF.

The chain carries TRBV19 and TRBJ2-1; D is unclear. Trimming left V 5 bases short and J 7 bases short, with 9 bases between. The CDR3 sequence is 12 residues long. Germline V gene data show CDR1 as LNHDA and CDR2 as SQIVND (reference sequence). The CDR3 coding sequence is TGTGCCAGTAGTCCGACTGGTAATGAGCAGTTCTTC. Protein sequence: CASSPTGNEQFF.

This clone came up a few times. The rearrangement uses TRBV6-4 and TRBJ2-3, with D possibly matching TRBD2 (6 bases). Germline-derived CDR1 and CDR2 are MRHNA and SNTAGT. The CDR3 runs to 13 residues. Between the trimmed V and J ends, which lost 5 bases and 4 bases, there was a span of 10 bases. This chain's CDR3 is CASSPGGSDTQYF. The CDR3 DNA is TGTGCCAGCAGTCCCGGAGGGTCAGATACGCAGTATTTT.